This TCR beta chain was sequenced for a study of blood T cell repertoires in COVID-19. As for the study in general: Material from acute and convalescent COVID-19 was sourced from the United States, Italy and Spain.

Per the authors' pipeline: Reference gene primer amplification in the assay estimated nucleated cell counts. Using immunoSEQ multiplex PCR, the repertoire was profiled, and TCRdb retains in-frame clones only, with some absent. Clone size and the V and J calls come from that table; the DNA yielded D and trimming. The sample yields 25,000 to 35,000 clones, approximately 87% seen once. Sample: peripheral blood. The source is a human donor with active COVID-19. The donor label of this sample is uncertain.

As DNA, the CDR3 is TGTGCCAGCAGCAAAAGGCCTTCAGAACGACCTAGCGGGTTCACCTACAATGAGCAGTTCTTC. Protein sequence: CASSKRPSERPSGFTYNEQFF. The V and J genes are TRBV21-1 and TRBJ2-1; the table's D call TRBD2 went unverified against the DNA. TRBV21-1 is a recognized pseudogene. CDR3 length equals 21 residues.